This entry lists 14 T cell receptor beta chains sequenced from one sample in a study of shared clonotypes between healthy human individuals. TCRdb's copy holds only in-frame clones and misses some; the assay was immunoSEQ multiplex PCR. This table has around 500,000 clones, roughly 80% appearing once. The sequencing input was PBMCs. Receptors were obtained from a woman aged 40 to 49 in good health. Some clones in this sample may be carry-over from other donors' samples.

This clone has only a few counts. A far larger clone is a single base away, which makes a read error likely. The CDR3: CASSPQVMVTEAFF. The CDR3 bases are TGTGCCAGCAGCCCCCAGGTCATGGTCACTGAAGCTTTCTTT. The chain employs TRBV4-2 and TRBJ1-1; D is unresolved. The CDR3 is 14 amino acids. Germline lookup yields CDR1 LGHNA and CDR2 YNFKEQ. Trimming pared 4 bases from V and 4 bases from J, leaving 13 bases between.

The chain recombines TRBV14 with TRBJ2-7; no firm D call. The V gene lost 4 bases and the J gene lost 2 bases, with 15 bases spanning the gap. The CDR3 sequence is 15 residues long. CDR1 is SGHDN and CDR2 is FVKESK in the germline V gene. CDR3 DNA: TGTGCCAGCAGCCCGCGGACGAACACGCCCTACGAGCAGTACTTC. Translation: CASSPRTNTPYEQYF. Full variable domain (missing parts from reference TRBV14 and TRBJ2-7): EAGVTQFPSHSVIEKGQTVTLRCDPISGHDNLYWYRRVMGKEIKFLLHFVKESKQDESGMPNNRFLAERTGGTYSTLKVQPAELEDSGVYFCASSPRTNTPYEQYFGPGTRLTVT.

Concerning this clone: A far larger clone is just one base off, so this is likely a read error. The same CDR3 can be traced to other DNA sequences in this sample. The chain is built from TRBV6-5 and TRBJ1-1; 7 bases are shared with TRBD1. The CDR3 covers 12 residues. The germline gives CDR1 MNHEY, CDR2 SVGAGI. CDR3 in amino acids: CASSTGETEAFF. The CDR3 region has the DNA TGTGCCAGCAGTACAGGGGAGACTGAAGCCTTCTTT.

With regard to this clone: A far larger clone is a single base away, which makes a read error likely. V gene TRBV4-3 combines with J gene TRBJ2-7, with D perhaps assigned TRBD1 or TRBD2 (5 bases each). The germline V gene encodes CDR1 LGHNA and CDR2 YSLEER. The CDR3 covers 13 residues. The ends were cut back, 0 bases at V and 6 bases at J, with 9 bases in the middle. CDR3 bases: TGCGCCAGCAGCCAAGATCGGGGCGTCGAGCAGTACTTC. It translates to CASSQDRGVEQYF.

This rearrangement joins TRBV6-5 to TRBJ1-1, with unresolved D. Trimming took off 7 bases at V and 3 bases at J, with 12 bases between the two ends. This CDR3 has 13 amino acids. In germline, CDR1 is MNHEY, CDR2 SVGAGI. CDR3 region: CASNLNWDTEAFF. CDR3 sequence (DNA): TGTGCCAGCAACCTGAATTGGGACACTGAAGCTTTCTTT.

This clone was seen only once. This likely traces to a read error, being one base from a far larger clone. Within the sample, other DNA sequences also encode this same CDR3. V usage is TRBV6-4 and J usage is TRBJ2-3, with 9 bases fitting TRBD2. The CDR3 extends over 15 amino acids. Germline-derived CDR1 and CDR2 are MRHNA and SNTAGT. V shed 3 bases, J shed 3 bases, and the junction held 4 bases outside the gene matches. The CDR3 loop is CASSEAGGGTDTQYF. The CDR3 bases are TGTGCCAGCAGTGAGGCGGGAGGGGGTACAGATACGCAGTATTTT.

V usage is TRBV28 and J usage is TRBJ1-4; no clear D. This CDR3 has 15 residues. V dropped 8 bases and J dropped 5 bases, with 18 bases sitting between them. Germline CDR1 MDHEN, CDR2 SYDVKM. The CDR3 nucleotides are TGTGCCAGCTCCCTTTCGGACTTTCTGAATGAAAAACTGTTTTTT. Translated, it gives CASSLSDFLNEKLFF.

This clone was picked up one time. The chain links TRBV9 to TRBJ2-7; the match to TRBD2 covers 7 bases. V was clipped by 4 bases and J by 7 bases; unmatched bases: 14. This CDR3 region has 15 residues. The germline gives CDR1 SGDLS, CDR2 YYNGEE. CDR3 in DNA: TGTGCCAGCAGCCCCTCCGGCGGGCCCGGGGGGGAGCAGTACTTC. Protein sequence: CASSPSGGPGGEQYF.

The V and J genes are TRBV9 and TRBJ2-5, with TRBD2 identical over 11 bases. This CDR3 has 17 amino acids. J was trimmed by 5 bases and V by 0 bases; bases with no gene match: 9. Germline assignment: CDR1 SGDLS and CDR2 YYNGEE. The CDR3 sequence is CASSVGSGRAVQETQYF. Here the CDR3 DNA reads TGTGCCAGCAGCGTAGGTAGCGGGAGGGCAGTACAGGAGACCCAGTACTTC.

As regards this clone: Since no conserved phenylalanine or tryptophan closes the CDR3, a read error is the likely cause. The DNA is left out, because the CDR3 cannot be placed on it with certainty; the CDR3 is given as TCRdb lists it. The chain combines TRBV2 with TRBJ1-3. Germline CDR1 SNHLY, CDR2 FYNNEI. The CDR3 spans 11 residues, counting both ends. CDR3: CASRQEGPPQL.

There are a few counts of this clone. A far more abundant clone sits one base away, making this likely a read error. The rearrangement joins TRBV5-4 to TRBJ1-2; D call uncertain. Germline loops: CDR1 SGHNT, CDR2 YYREEE (reference sequence). The CDR3 loop spans 13 amino acids. The CDR3 is CASNLVTGYGYTF. DNA for the CDR3: TGTGCCAGCAACTTGGTAACCGGCTATGGCTACACCTTC.

The chain recombines TRBV6-6 with TRBJ2-4; D call uncertain. Germline lookup yields CDR1 MNHNY and CDR2 SVGAGI (reference sequence). The CDR3 has 14 residues. V was pared by 10 bases and J by 2 bases, with 15 bases between. For the CDR3, the DNA is TGTGCCACCGCAGAGGACCGGTCCAAAAACATTCAGTACTTC. Its translation: CATAEDRSKNIQYF.

The chain recombines TRBV7-8 with TRBJ1-5; D gene uncertain. Germline V gene data show CDR1 as SGHVS and CDR2 as FQNEAQ. The CDR3 length is 14 residues. V was trimmed by 5 bases and J by 4 bases, leaving 12 bases between them. The CDR3 loop reads CASSAMSGNQPQHF. DNA of the CDR3: TGTGCCAGCAGCGCCATGTCCGGGAATCAGCCCCAGCATTTT.

This chain connects TRBV6-4 to TRBJ2-1; 11 bases line up with TRBD2. V was pared by 4 bases and J by 6 bases, with 2 bases of the junction left unmatched. Germline-derived CDR1 and CDR2 are MRHNA and SNTAGT. The CDR3 is 14 residues long. The DNA for the CDR3 is TGTGCCAGCAGTGTAGCGGGAGGGCCCAATGAGCAGTTCTTC. This codes for CASSVAGGPNEQFF.